The clone carrying this T cell receptor (beta chain) was counted between two and nine times. As yet, its antigen is unknown. The data are from a study of response to subunit inactivated influenza vaccine. TCRdb processed the RT-PCR reads anew with MiXCR; each CDR3 protein has one entry. Of about 190,000 distinct CDR3 sequences in the sample, approximately 15% were seen once. General observations from the study: The authors suggested that few new T cells are recruited per seasonal influenza vaccination.

The starting material was CD8+ T cells sorted from PBMCs, obtained 4 to 6 days after vaccination. This clonotype was obtained from a man aged 50-60 years who received an inactivated influenza vaccine.

The CDR3 coding sequence is TGTGCCACCAGCAGAGAGGGGACACCGTCTCAGCCCCAGCATTTT. The encoded protein is CATSREGTPSQPQHF. The chain recombines TRBV15 with TRBJ1-5; possibly TRBD1 for D (6 bases). Trimming cost V 0 bases and J 6 bases, with 12 bases left between them. This CDR3 has 15 residues. CDR1 is LNHNV and CDR2 is YYDKDF in the germline V gene (reference sequence).